A selection of T cell receptor beta chains follows, all from one sample in a study of shared clonotypes between healthy human individuals. The method was immunoSEQ multiplex PCR; TCRdb's version includes in-frame clones alone and lacks a portion of them. The sample includes about 710,000 clones, approximately 72% seen only once; the top ten take less than 2%. The sequenced material came from memory CD4+ T cells sorted from blood. Every receptor here comes from a woman aged 25 to 45 in good health. Each CDR3 is given with its conserved first and last residue. The D gene is left open where the match is weak. Only part of the rows carry a size: once, few, many, or a class if the clone is expanded.

V gene	D gene	clone size	J gene	CDR3 DNA	CDR3 protein
TRBV10-3	NA	NA	TRBJ1-2	TGTGCCATCAGTGAGTTGGGCGAACGAGATGGCTACACCTTC	CAISELGERDGYTF
TRBV28	TRBD2	NA	TRBJ2-7	TGTGCCAGCACCAGGGAGGCTAGCGGGAGGTACGAGCAGTACTTC	CASTREASGRYEQYF
TRBV11-2	NA	NA	TRBJ2-2	TGTGCCAGCAGCCCCCAGGGTCCCACCGGGGAGCTGTTTTTT	CASSPQGPTGELFF
TRBV27	NA	NA	TRBJ2-2	TGTGCCAGCAGTTCTCCCCACAGCGGAAACACCGGGGAGCTGTTTTTT	CASSSPHSGNTGELFF
TRBV2	NA	NA	TRBJ1-3	TGTGCCAGCAGTGCCGTCAGGAGCTCTGGAAACACCATATATTTT	CASSAVRSSGNTIYF
TRBV5-8	NA	NA	TRBJ2-7	TGTGCCAGCAGCTTGCACAGGGAAACCTACGAGCAGTACTTC	CASSLHRETYEQYF
TRBV28	TRBD1	NA	TRBJ1-2	TGTGCCAGCAGTTTACCCAACGGACAGGGGGCAGGAGGCTACACCTTC	CASSLPNGQGAGGYTF
TRBV10-3	NA	NA	TRBJ1-1	TGTGCCATCAGTGTCAGACTGGAGAACACTGAAGCTTTCTTT	CAISVRLENTEAFF
TRBV5-1	TRBD1	NA	TRBJ2-5	TGCGCCAGCAGTTTTACGGACAGGCTCCAAGAGACCCAGTACTTC	CASSFTDRLQETQYF
TRBV5-1	TRBD2	NA	TRBJ2-1	TGCGCCAGCAGCTTATATGCTAGCGGGACTTACAATGAGCAGTTCTTC	CASSLYASGTYNEQFF
TRBV15	NA	few	TRBJ2-5	TGTGCCACCAGCAGAGATCAACAAGAGACCCAGTACTTC	CATSRDQQETQYF
TRBV19	TRBD1	few	TRBJ2-7	TGTGCCAGTAGTTGGCAGGGGGCTTCCGAGCAGTACTTC	CASSWQGASEQYF
TRBV5-4	TRBD2	once	TRBJ2-1	TGTGCCAGCAGTCCGGGACTAGCGGGATTCTTGGGCAATGAGCAGTTCTTC	CASSPGLAGFLGNEQFF
TRBV6-5	NA	NA	TRBJ2-5	TGTGCCACAGGGCAAGAGACCCAGTACTTC	CATGQETQYF
TRBV6-4	TRBD1	few	TRBJ1-5	TGTGCCAGCAGTGATTCCCCGCTTACAGGGGGCGGTCAGCCCCAGCATTTT	CASSDSPLTGGGQPQHF
TRBV5-4	NA	few	TRBJ2-3	TGTGCCAGCAGCTCGCCCGTTGGGCGTGCTGATACGCAGTATTTT	CASSSPVGRADTQYF
TRBV29-1	NA	NA	TRBJ2-5	TGCAGCGTTGAGAGGGACGTTCAAGAGACCCAGTACTTC	CSVERDVQETQYF
TRBV30	NA	NA	TRBJ1-2	TGTGCCTGGCAACAGGGTTCCTGGGGCTACACCTTC	CAWQQGSWGYTF
TRBV6-1	TRBD1	NA	TRBJ1-2	TGTGCCAGCAGTGATCCGTCAGGGGGAAGGCATGGCTACACCTTC	CASSDPSGGRHGYTF
TRBV4-1	TRBD1	many	TRBJ1-2	TGCGCCAGCAGCCAAGATGCAGGGGGTATCTATGGCTACACCTTC	CASSQDAGGIYGYTF
TRBV15	NA	NA	TRBJ1-5	TGTGCCACCAGCAGAGGGGAGGAGGATCAGCCCCAGCATTTT	CATSRGEEDQPQHF
TRBV14	TRBD1	NA	TRBJ1-1	TGTGCCAGCAGCCCCGGGACAGGGGCCACTGAAGCTTTCTTT	CASSPGTGATEAFF
TRBV6-1	TRBD1	NA	TRBJ2-7	TGTGCCAGCAGTGCAACCGGGACAGGCTCCTACGAGCAGTACTTC	CASSATGTGSYEQYF
TRBV7-2	TRBD1	NA	TRBJ1-1	TGTGCCAGCAGCAAGGACAGGGGGATGCCTGAAGCTTTCTTT	CASSKDRGMPEAFF
TRBV29-1	NA	many	TRBJ1-3	TGCAGCGCAAACCAGGGGTCTGGAAACACCATATATTTT	CSANQGSGNTIYF
TRBV18	NA	NA	TRBJ2-3	TGTGCCAGCTCTTGGACAGAGCTAACAGATACGCAGTATTTT	CASSWTELTDTQYF
TRBV25-1	TRBD2	NA	TRBJ2-1	TGTGCCAGCAGTGGGGCGACTAGCGGGAGCAATGAGCAGTTCTTC	CASSGATSGSNEQFF
TRBV18	NA	NA	TRBJ1-1	TGTGCCAGCTCACTTAACTACAGGAACACTGAAGCTTTCTTT	CASSLNYRNTEAFF
TRBV5-1	NA	NA	TRBJ2-3	TGCGCCAGCAGCGGGGGTTCTAGCACAGATACGCAGTATTTT	CASSGGSSTDTQYF
TRBV2	NA	NA	TRBJ1-5	TGTGCCAGCATCCAGGGGCCGGATCAGCCCCAGCATTTT	CASIQGPDQPQHF
TRBV5-1	NA	NA	TRBJ2-7	TGCGCCAGCAGCTTCCCGGACTCGAAACCGGACTACGAGCAGTACTTC	CASSFPDSKPDYEQYF
TRBV18	NA	NA	TRBJ1-4	TGTGCCAGCTCACCACGACCGAAGGGCTCGAATGAAAAACTGTTTTTT	CASSPRPKGSNEKLFF
TRBV11-2	TRBD1	few	TRBJ1-4	TGTGCCAGCAGTCGGGACAGGGCCGAAAAACTGTTTTTT	CASSRDRAEKLFF
TRBV28	NA	NA	TRBJ2-5	TGTGCCAGCAGTTCAACCTGGGGGAAAGAGACCCAGTACTTC	CASSSTWGKETQYF
TRBV4-2	TRBD1	NA	TRBJ2-7	TGTGCCAGCAGCCAACCGGCCGGGACAGGAGGCCACGAGCAGTACTTC	CASSQPAGTGGHEQYF
TRBV6-6	TRBD2	few	TRBJ2-7	TGTGCCAGCAGCCCTCCCAGCGGGGGGTACGAGCAGTACTTC	CASSPPSGGYEQYF
TRBV6-5	TRBD2	NA	TRBJ2-7	TGTGCCAGCAGTTACTTAGCGGGGATAGAGTACGAGCAGTACTTC	CASSYLAGIEYEQYF
TRBV5-4	NA	NA	TRBJ2-3	TGTGCCAGCAGCCCTCCCGGGCAGGCACTCCATACGCAGTATTTT	CASSPPGQALHTQYF
TRBV28	NA	NA	TRBJ2-7	TGTGCCAGCAGTTTTCGCAGGGGGGTGTACGAGCAGTACTTC	CASSFRRGVYEQYF
TRBV28	TRBD1	NA	TRBJ2-1	TGTGCCAGCAGGCTGTTCAGGGGGGAGCAGTTCTTC	CASRLFRGEQFF
TRBV9	TRBD1	NA	TRBJ2-2	TGTGCCAGCAGCGTCGGGACAGGGAGAACCGGGGAGCTGTTTTTT	CASSVGTGRTGELFF
TRBV29-1	NA	NA	TRBJ2-1	TGCAGCGTTGACCGGGTACCCTACAATGAGCAGTTCTTC	CSVDRVPYNEQFF
TRBV2	NA	NA	TRBJ2-7	TGTGCCAGCAGTGAGACTTCCTACGAGCAGTACTTC	CASSETSYEQYF
TRBV11-3	TRBD2	NA	TRBJ2-1	TGTGCCAGCAGCCCAATAGCGGGGTCCTACAATGAGCAGTTCTTC	CASSPIAGSYNEQFF
TRBV29-1	NA	NA	TRBJ1-1	TGCAGCGTTGACCGACTTGGGACTGAAGCTTTCTTT	CSVDRLGTEAFF
TRBV6-1	NA	NA	TRBJ2-7	TGTGCCAGCAAAGCGATTACTTACGAGCAGTACTTC	CASKAITYEQYF
TRBV4-1	TRBD2	many	TRBJ2-5	TGCGCCAGCAGCCAAGAGACTAGCGGGAGAAAGACCCAGTACTTC	CASSQETSGRKTQYF
TRBV6-1	NA	few	TRBJ1-2	TGTGCCAGCAGTGAGGGGACGACCAGGGCCTATGGCTACACCTTC	CASSEGTTRAYGYTF
TRBV19	NA	NA	TRBJ1-5	TGTGCCAGTGGAACAGGAAGTAATCAGCCCCAGCATTTT	CASGTGSNQPQHF
TRBV6-5	NA	NA	TRBJ2-7	TGTGCCAGCAGTTCCCCTTCCGGGGCCCTCTCCTACGAGCAGTACTTC	CASSSPSGALSYEQYF
TRBV7-2	NA	many	TRBJ2-1	TGTGCCAGCAGCTTGGGAGGACAATTCAATGAGCAGTTCTTC	CASSLGGQFNEQFF
TRBV6-1	NA	NA	TRBJ1-4	TGTGCCAGCCACAGGACAGTAGCTAATGAAAAACTGTTTTTT	CASHRTVANEKLFF